This T cell receptor beta chain was retrieved from a study of blood T cell repertoires in COVID-19. Study details: Samples of COVID-19 (acute and convalescent) were obtained from the United States, Italy and Spain. PBMCs, B-cell-depleted T cells, or T cells provided the cDNA or gDNA that made up the material.

The CDR3 has 15 amino acids. Germline V gene data show CDR1 as SSHAT and CDR2 as FNYEAQ (reference sequence). Per the original data handling: Counts of nucleated cells, estimated from reference gene primer amplification, were obtained. Sequenced by immunoSEQ multiplex PCR; TCRdb stores in-frame clones only, minus some. That table is the source of V, J and clone size, and D and trimming were worked out from the DNA. The repertoire holds nearly 70,000 clones, with roughly 85% as singletons. Followed over time, Seattle patients had been enrolled while infection was active. As concerns this clone: The junction departs from the called germline gene at one end, perhaps through a read error.

The sequence came from a woman aged 50 to 60 with COVID-19, enrolled during active disease. The rearrangement uses TRBV7-7 and TRBJ2-3; 11 bases map to TRBD1. The sequenced sample consisted of peripheral blood. The CDR3 sequence is CASNIPGQGADTQYF. The CDR3, as DNA: TGTGCTAGCAACATTCCGGGACAGGGGGCAGATACGCAGTATTTT.